The T cell receptor (beta chain) under discussion was sequenced for a study of blood T cells in healthy people across ages. CDR3 length: 17 amino acids. V lost 0 bases, J lost 3 bases, and 18 bases lay in between. The germline V gene encodes CDR1 LGHNA and CDR2 YNFKEQ. It was with a sample-barcoded 5' primer and a J-beta primer mix that a second PCR of roughly 7 to 12 cycles was run. TCRdb used MiXCR to reprocess the 5' RACE reads, holding one entry per CDR3 protein. The repertoire holds around 900,000 distinct CDR3 sequences, with 51% as singletons. The chain carries TRBV4-2 and TRBJ2-7; D may be TRBD2 (6 bases). The sample taken for sequencing was blood. The source of this sequence is a woman aged 55 to 70 in good health. This chain's CDR3 is CASSQDLVGGGIYEQYF. In DNA, the CDR3 is TGTGCCAGCAGCCAAGATCTTGTGGGGGGAGGCATCTACGAGCAGTACTTC.